A selection of T cell receptor beta chains follows, all from one sample in a study of T cell repertoires in cytomegalovirus infection. Their antigens are not known. Each CDR3 protein gets one entry after TCRdb re-called the reads with MiXCR. Of some 920,000 distinct CDR3 sequences listed, 30% to 40% are singletons. This specimen was cultured CD8+ T cells from PBMCs, taken from culture after CMV antigen stimulation. The receptors stem from a human donor in good health (CMV status not recorded). Some clones in this sample may be carry-over from other donors' samples. Each CDR3 is given with its conserved first and last residue. Fields, in order: V gene, J gene, clone size, D gene, CDR3 protein, CDR3 DNA. The D gene is left open where the match is weak. Clone size is given for some rows only: seen once, a few or many times, or a class if the clone is expanded.

v_gene: TRBV12-3/TRBV12-4
j_gene: TRBJ2-4
abundance: few
d_gene: .
CDR3aa: CASSLLRPTRDIQYF
CDR3nt: TGTGCCAGCAGTTTACTTCGCCCTACAAGGGACATTCAGTACTTC

v_gene: TRBV10-3
j_gene: TRBJ2-7
abundance: few
d_gene: TRBD2
CDR3aa: CAMGGGELREQYF
CDR3nt: TGTGCCATGGGTGGGGGGGAGCTCCGCGAGCAGTACTTC

v_gene: TRBV28
j_gene: TRBJ1-2
abundance: .
d_gene: .
CDR3aa: CASSFPSGYYGYTF
CDR3nt: TGTGCCAGCAGTTTCCCTTCAGGGTACTATGGCTACACCTTC

v_gene: TRBV4-1
j_gene: TRBJ1-2
abundance: few
d_gene: .
CDR3aa: CASSQPTGSYGYTF
CDR3nt: TGCGCCAGCAGCCAACCCACAGGTTCTTATGGCTACACCTTC

v_gene: TRBV12-3/TRBV12-4
j_gene: TRBJ1-3
abundance: .
d_gene: .
CDR3aa: CASSSQGVPFGNTIYF
CDR3nt: TGTGCCAGCAGCAGCCAAGGCGTCCCCTTCGGAAACACCATATATTTT

v_gene: TRBV24-1
j_gene: TRBJ1-5
abundance: .
d_gene: .
CDR3aa: CATSEGRSNQPQHF
CDR3nt: TGTGCCACCAGTGAAGGGAGGAGCAATCAGCCCCAGCATTTT

v_gene: TRBV6-2/TRBV6-3
j_gene: TRBJ2-7
abundance: few
d_gene: .
CDR3aa: CASSYAGGLTYEQYF
CDR3nt: TGTGCCAGCAGTTACGCAGGGGGACTTACCTACGAGCAGTACTTC

v_gene: TRBV7-3
j_gene: TRBJ1-5
abundance: .
d_gene: .
CDR3aa: CASSLKWISLFRGNQPQLF
CDR3nt: TGTGCCAGCAGCTTGAAGTGGATTTCCCTCTTCAGGGGCAATCAGCCCCAGCTTTTT

v_gene: TRBV12-5
j_gene: TRBJ2-1
abundance: .
d_gene: .
CDR3aa: CASGSGWNEQFF
CDR3nt: TGTGCTAGTGGTTCGGGGTGGAATGAGCAGTTCTTC

v_gene: TRBV5-1
j_gene: TRBJ1-1
abundance: few
d_gene: .
CDR3aa: CASSIGRGGRTEAFF
CDR3nt: TGCGCCAGCAGCATTGGGAGGGGCGGAAGAACTGAAGCTTTCTTT

v_gene: TRBV27
j_gene: TRBJ2-7
abundance: few
d_gene: .
CDR3aa: CASSLAGPFDSSSYEQYF
CDR3nt: TGTGCCAGCAGTTTAGCGGGCCCTTTCGACAGCTCATCCTACGAGCAGTACTTC

v_gene: TRBV6-1
j_gene: TRBJ2-5
abundance: .
d_gene: TRBD1
CDR3aa: CASSEEVGWDRSSPWTQYF
CDR3nt: TGTGCCAGCAGTGAAGAAGTCGGATGGGACAGAAGTAGCCCATGGACCCAGTACTTC

v_gene: TRBV7-2
j_gene: TRBJ1-2
abundance: few
d_gene: TRBD1
CDR3aa: CASSPSGRDRESTNYGYTF
CDR3nt: TGTGCCAGCAGCCCCTCCGGGCGGGACAGGGAGAGTACTAACTATGGCTACACCTTC

v_gene: TRBV27
j_gene: TRBJ1-5
abundance: .
d_gene: .
CDR3aa: CAGSSHPRGHRPQHF
CDR3nt: TGTGCCGGCAGCTCCCACCCCAGGGGACACCGGCCCCAGCATTTT

v_gene: TRBV5-1
j_gene: TRBJ2-2
abundance: few
d_gene: TRBD1
CDR3aa: CASSFPIRDRGPFTGELFF
CDR3nt: TGCGCCAGCAGCTTTCCCATCCGGGACAGGGGACCCTTCACCGGGGAGCTGTTTTTT

v_gene: TRBV7-4
j_gene: TRBJ1-2
abundance: .
d_gene: .
CDR3aa: CASSSTRGDYGYTF
CDR3nt: TGTGCCAGCAGCTCGACCAGGGGAGACTATGGCTACACCTTC

v_gene: TRBV27
j_gene: TRBJ1-2
abundance: .
d_gene: .
CDR3aa: CASSPGLDYGYTF
CDR3nt: TGTGCCAGCAGTCCCGGGCTTGACTATGGCTACACCTTC

v_gene: TRBV4-2
j_gene: TRBJ2-5
abundance: .
d_gene: .
CDR3aa: CASSQQMYQETQYF
CDR3nt: TGTGCCAGCAGCCAACAGATGTACCAAGAGACCCAGTACTTC

v_gene: TRBV20-1
j_gene: TRBJ2-7
abundance: .
d_gene: .
CDR3aa: CSARDEGQGQYEQYF
CDR3nt: TGCAGTGCTAGAGATGAGGGGCAGGGTCAGTACGAGCAGTACTTC

v_gene: TRBV29-1
j_gene: TRBJ2-1
abundance: .
d_gene: .
CDR3aa: CSVETGHNEQFF
CDR3nt: TGCAGCGTTGAAACGGGACACAATGAGCAGTTCTTC

v_gene: TRBV29-1
j_gene: TRBJ2-1
abundance: .
d_gene: .
CDR3aa: CSVDTGRNEQFF
CDR3nt: TGCAGCGTTGACACAGGGAGGAATGAGCAGTTCTTC

v_gene: TRBV7-8
j_gene: TRBJ2-5
abundance: many
d_gene: TRBD1
CDR3aa: CASSHWTGVLQETQYF
CDR3nt: TGTGCCAGCAGTCACTGGACAGGGGTTCTCCAAGAGACCCAGTACTTC

v_gene: TRBV7-9
j_gene: TRBJ2-2
abundance: .
d_gene: .
CDR3aa: CASSGSAGELFF
CDR3nt: TGTGCCAGCAGTGGGAGCGCCGGGGAGCTGTTTTTT

v_gene: TRBV6-5
j_gene: TRBJ2-1
abundance: .
d_gene: .
CDR3aa: CASSYSEYPGLGPYNEQFF
CDR3nt: TGTGCCAGCAGTTACTCAGAATACCCCGGGCTCGGGCCCTACAATGAGCAGTTCTTC

v_gene: TRBV12-5
j_gene: TRBJ1-1
abundance: .
d_gene: .
CDR3aa: CASGLAPKETGMNTEAFF
CDR3nt: TGTGCTAGTGGTTTGGCCCCGAAAGAAACAGGGATGAACACTGAAGCTTTCTTT

v_gene: TRBV4-1
j_gene: TRBJ2-5
abundance: many
d_gene: .
CDR3aa: CASSHPEVGAQETQYF
CDR3nt: TGCGCCAGCAGCCATCCGGAAGTGGGAGCACAAGAGACCCAGTACTTC

v_gene: TRBV27
j_gene: TRBJ2-1
abundance: .
d_gene: .
CDR3aa: CASSFGAPNEQFF
CDR3nt: TGTGCCAGCAGTTTCGGGGCCCCCAATGAGCAGTTCTTC

v_gene: TRBV7-2
j_gene: TRBJ2-5
abundance: .
d_gene: TRBD2
CDR3aa: CASSLASGGGRETQYF
CDR3nt: TGTGCCAGCAGCTTAGCGAGCGGGGGTGGACGGGAGACCCAGTACTTC

v_gene: TRBV28
j_gene: TRBJ2-7
abundance: once
d_gene: TRBD1
CDR3aa: CASSFSGTGGYEQYF
CDR3nt: TGTGCCAGCAGTTTCTCCGGGACAGGGGGCTACGAGCAGTACTTC

v_gene: TRBV2
j_gene: TRBJ1-2
abundance: .
d_gene: .
CDR3aa: CASRPWGREIYGYTF
CDR3nt: TGTGCCAGCAGACCCTGGGGCAGGGAAATCTATGGCTACACCTTC

v_gene: TRBV18
j_gene: TRBJ2-4
abundance: .
d_gene: TRBD2
CDR3aa: CASSPSSLTSGLVKNIQYF
CDR3nt: TGTGCCAGCTCACCATCTAGCCTTACTAGCGGGCTAGTCAAAAACATTCAGTACTTC

v_gene: TRBV15
j_gene: TRBJ1-2
abundance: few
d_gene: TRBD1
CDR3aa: CATSSDREDYGYTF
CDR3nt: TGTGCCACCAGCAGCGACAGGGAAGACTATGGCTACACCTTC

v_gene: TRBV15
j_gene: TRBJ1-1
abundance: .
d_gene: TRBD1
CDR3aa: CATSRPLTGQGYTEAFF
CDR3nt: TGTGCCACCAGCAGGCCGTTGACGGGACAGGGTTACACTGAAGCTTTCTTT

v_gene: TRBV7-9
j_gene: TRBJ2-5
abundance: .
d_gene: .
CDR3aa: CASSDVGVGSQETQYF
CDR3nt: TGTGCCAGCAGCGACGTAGGGGTCGGGAGCCAAGAGACCCAGTACTTC

v_gene: TRBV20-1
j_gene: TRBJ1-3
abundance: .
d_gene: .
CDR3aa: CSVDSHRASGNTIYF
CDR3nt: TGCAGTGTCGACTCCCACAGGGCCTCTGGAAACACCATATATTTT

v_gene: TRBV27
j_gene: TRBJ2-7
abundance: few
d_gene: TRBD2
CDR3aa: CASSPHWRGALWEQYF
CDR3nt: TGTGCCAGCAGCCCCCACTGGCGGGGGGCCTTATGGGAGCAGTACTTC

v_gene: TRBV7-9
j_gene: TRBJ2-7
abundance: few
d_gene: .
CDR3aa: CASSSTAYEQYF
CDR3nt: TGTGCCAGCAGCTCCACCGCTTACGAGCAGTACTTC

v_gene: TRBV29-1
j_gene: TRBJ2-7
abundance: .
d_gene: .
CDR3aa: CSVEGRFYEQYF
CDR3nt: TGCAGCGTTGAGGGCAGATTCTACGAGCAGTACTTC

v_gene: TRBV7-9
j_gene: TRBJ1-3
abundance: few
d_gene: TRBD1
CDR3aa: CATREGQDSGNTIYF
CDR3nt: TGTGCCACCCGGGAGGGACAGGACTCCGGAAACACCATATATTTT

v_gene: TRBV2
j_gene: TRBJ2-1
abundance: .
d_gene: .
CDR3aa: CASSEQSYNEQFF
CDR3nt: TGTGCCAGCAGTGAACAGTCCTACAATGAGCAGTTCTTC

v_gene: TRBV29-1
j_gene: TRBJ1-2
abundance: few
d_gene: .
CDR3aa: CSVEASYGYTF
CDR3nt: TGCAGCGTTGAAGCTTCCTATGGCTACACCTTC

v_gene: TRBV19
j_gene: TRBJ2-3
abundance: .
d_gene: .
CDR3aa: CASSISGPSTDTQYF
CDR3nt: TGTGCCAGTAGTATTTCCGGGCCTAGCACAGATACGCAGTATTTT

v_gene: TRBV7-2
j_gene: TRBJ2-1
abundance: many
d_gene: .
CDR3aa: CASREDSRYSYNEQFF
CDR3nt: TGTGCCAGCAGAGAGGATAGCCGTTACTCCTACAATGAGCAGTTCTTC

v_gene: TRBV5-1
j_gene: TRBJ2-1
abundance: .
d_gene: TRBD1
CDR3aa: CASSKGQGADYNEQFF
CDR3nt: TGCGCCAGCAGTAAGGGACAGGGAGCGGACTACAATGAGCAGTTCTTC

v_gene: TRBV6-2/TRBV6-3
j_gene: TRBJ1-1
abundance: .
d_gene: TRBD1
CDR3aa: CASFGQAKAFF
CDR3nt: TGTGCCAGCTTTGGACAGGCTAAAGCTTTCTTT

v_gene: TRBV27
j_gene: TRBJ1-6
abundance: .
d_gene: .
CDR3aa: CATLPISSYNSPLHF
CDR3nt: TGTGCCACCCTTCCGATCAGCTCCTATAATTCACCCCTCCACTTT

v_gene: TRBV2
j_gene: TRBJ2-1
abundance: .
d_gene: .
CDR3aa: CASSEAPTGYRYNEQFF
CDR3nt: TGTGCCAGCAGTGAAGCCCCCACAGGGTACCGGTACAATGAGCAGTTCTTC

v_gene: TRBV19
j_gene: TRBJ1-1
abundance: few
d_gene: TRBD1
CDR3aa: CASSIEITGGRGAFF
CDR3nt: TGTGCCAGTAGTATAGAAATCACAGGGGGCCGAGGGGCTTTCTTT

v_gene: TRBV12-3/TRBV12-4
j_gene: TRBJ1-1
abundance: many
d_gene: .
CDR3aa: CASSSGAGVQNTEAFF
CDR3nt: TGTGCCAGCAGTTCAGGGGCGGGGGTCCAAAACACTGAAGCTTTCTTT

v_gene: TRBV7-9
j_gene: TRBJ2-5
abundance: many
d_gene: TRBD2
CDR3aa: CASSSSGGKETQYF
CDR3nt: TGTGCCAGCAGCTCTAGCGGGGGGAAAGAGACCCAGTACTTC

v_gene: TRBV6-1
j_gene: TRBJ2-5
abundance: many
d_gene: .
CDR3aa: CASGTRGMETQYF
CDR3nt: TGTGCCAGCGGGACAAGGGGTATGGAGACCCAGTACTTC

v_gene: TRBV7-9
j_gene: TRBJ1-2
abundance: .
d_gene: TRBD1
CDR3aa: CASSRDRGLLSGYTF
CDR3nt: TGTGCCAGCAGCCGAGATAGGGGGCTATTAAGTGGCTACACCTTC

v_gene: TRBV6-2/TRBV6-3
j_gene: TRBJ2-2
abundance: few
d_gene: .
CDR3aa: CASPNLNTGELFF
CDR3nt: TGTGCCAGTCCCAACTTAAACACCGGGGAGCTGTTTTTT

v_gene: TRBV2
j_gene: TRBJ1-6
abundance: .
d_gene: TRBD1
CDR3aa: CARYDRESNSPLHF
CDR3nt: TGTGCCAGATACGACAGGGAAAGTAATTCACCCCTCCACTTT

v_gene: TRBV7-2
j_gene: TRBJ2-5
abundance: many
d_gene: TRBD2
CDR3aa: CASSTPGREETQYF
CDR3nt: TGTGCCAGCAGCACCCCGGGGAGGGAAGAGACCCAGTACTTC

v_gene: TRBV7-8
j_gene: TRBJ2-1
abundance: .
d_gene: .
CDR3aa: CASSDPQGGQFF
CDR3nt: TGTGCCAGCAGCGACCCCCAAGGGGGGCAGTTCTTC

v_gene: TRBV4-3
j_gene: TRBJ1-2
abundance: few
d_gene: .
CDR3aa: CASSQPYRGSSRGYGYTF
CDR3nt: TGCGCCAGCAGCCAACCTTATAGGGGGAGCTCACGAGGGTATGGCTACACCTTC

v_gene: TRBV7-8
j_gene: TRBJ2-6
abundance: few
d_gene: TRBD1
CDR3aa: CASRQGTGGANVLTF
CDR3nt: TGTGCCAGCAGACAAGGGACAGGGGGTGCCAACGTCCTGACTTTC